Listed here is a single T cell receptor (beta chain). Trimming at V came to 0 bases and at J to 4 bases, leaving 8 bases not matched to a gene. Germline V gives CDR1 SGHRS, CDR2 YFSETQ. The CDR3 is made up of 17 amino acids. Preparation of the TCRbeta library used unique molecular identifiers. Each CDR3 protein is one row after TCRdb ran MiXCR on the PCR reads. The data hold 450,000 to 600,000 distinct CDR3 sequences, with around 20% observed a single time. This sample was taken from a study of T-cell reconstitution after alpha-beta-depleted transplantation in children. The source of this sequence is a human donor who donated a stem cell graft to a child with acute lymphoblastic leukemia. The specimen was PBMCs from the stem cell graft donor, collected from the stem cell graft. This rearrangement joins TRBV5-1 to TRBJ2-3; 10 nucleotides agree with TRBD2. In nucleotides, the CDR3 is TGCGCCAGCAGCTTGGGACTAGCGGGCGATGGCGCAGATACGCAGTATTTT. Its translation is CASSLGLAGDGADTQYF.